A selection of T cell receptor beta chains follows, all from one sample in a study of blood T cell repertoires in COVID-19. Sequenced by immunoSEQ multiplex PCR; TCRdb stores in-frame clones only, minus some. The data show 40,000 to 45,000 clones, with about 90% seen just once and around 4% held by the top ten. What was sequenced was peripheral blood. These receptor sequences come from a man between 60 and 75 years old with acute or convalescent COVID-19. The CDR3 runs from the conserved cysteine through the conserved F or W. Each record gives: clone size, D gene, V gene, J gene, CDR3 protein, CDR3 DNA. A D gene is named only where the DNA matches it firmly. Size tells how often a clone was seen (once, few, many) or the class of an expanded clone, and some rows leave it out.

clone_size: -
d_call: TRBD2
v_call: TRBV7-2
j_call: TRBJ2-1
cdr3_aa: CASSLSLVGGSYEQFF
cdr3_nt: TGTGCCAGCAGCTTGTCACTAGTGGGGGGGTCTTATGAGCAGTTCTTC

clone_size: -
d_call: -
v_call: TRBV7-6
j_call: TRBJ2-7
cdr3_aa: CASRGSPGYEQYF
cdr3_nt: TGTGCCAGCAGGGGGAGTCCTGGCTACGAGCAGTACTTC

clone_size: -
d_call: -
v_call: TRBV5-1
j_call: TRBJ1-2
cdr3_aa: CASSSGGDPRSYTF
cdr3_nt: TGCGCCAGCAGCTCGGGTGGAGACCCGAGGAGCTACACCTTC

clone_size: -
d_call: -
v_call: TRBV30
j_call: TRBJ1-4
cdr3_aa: CAWSQGTNEKLFF
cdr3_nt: TGTGCCTGGAGTCAGGGAACTAATGAAAAACTGTTTTTT

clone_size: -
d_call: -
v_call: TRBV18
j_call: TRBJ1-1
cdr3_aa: CASSPAMWNTEAFF
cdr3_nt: TGTGCCAGCTCCCCAGCTATGTGGAACACTGAAGCTTTCTTT

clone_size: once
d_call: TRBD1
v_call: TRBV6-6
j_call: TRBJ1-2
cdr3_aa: CASRGEPGTEIYGYTF
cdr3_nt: TGTGCCAGCAGAGGCGAACCAGGGACAGAGATATATGGCTACACCTTC

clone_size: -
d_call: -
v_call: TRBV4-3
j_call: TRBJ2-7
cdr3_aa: CASSTRTEEHEQYF
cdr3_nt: TGCGCCAGCAGCACACGGACAGAAGAGCACGAGCAGTACTTC

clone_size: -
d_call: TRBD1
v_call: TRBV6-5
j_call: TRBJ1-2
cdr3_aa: CASSMTGDGYTF
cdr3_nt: TGTGCCAGCAGTATGACAGGGGACGGCTACACCTTC

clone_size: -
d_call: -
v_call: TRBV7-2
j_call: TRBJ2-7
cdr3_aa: CASSLVGGISSYEQYF
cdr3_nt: TGTGCCAGCAGCTTAGTTGGGGGGATCAGCTCCTACGAGCAGTACTTC

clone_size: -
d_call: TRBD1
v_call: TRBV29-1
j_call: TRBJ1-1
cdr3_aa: CSVAGKTGYTEAFF
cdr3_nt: TGCAGCGTTGCGGGAAAGACAGGGTACACTGAAGCTTTCTTT

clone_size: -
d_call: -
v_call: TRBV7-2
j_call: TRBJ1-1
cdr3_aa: CASSFGMRVAEAFF
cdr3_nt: TGTGCCAGCAGCTTCGGTATGAGGGTAGCTGAAGCTTTCTTT

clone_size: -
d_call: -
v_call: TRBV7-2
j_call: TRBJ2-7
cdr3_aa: CASSPPGLSYEQYF
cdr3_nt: TGTGCCAGCAGCCCGCCGGGACTTAGCTACGAGCAGTACTTC

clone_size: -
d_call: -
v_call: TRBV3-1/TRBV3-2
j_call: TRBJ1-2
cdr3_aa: CASRGGYGYTF
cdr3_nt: TGTGCCAGTCGCGGAGGCTATGGCTACACCTTC

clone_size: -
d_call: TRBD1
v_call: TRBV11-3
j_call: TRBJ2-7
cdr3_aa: CASSPDRASLDEQYF
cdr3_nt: TGTGCCAGCAGCCCCGACAGGGCGAGTTTGGACGAGCAGTACTTC

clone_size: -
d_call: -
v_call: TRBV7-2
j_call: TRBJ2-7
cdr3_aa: CASSPPVRVYEQYF
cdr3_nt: TGTGCCAGCAGCCCTCCCGTACGGGTCTACGAGCAGTACTTC

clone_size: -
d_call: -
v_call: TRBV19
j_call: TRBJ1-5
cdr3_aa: CASSSPADSPLYSNQPQHF
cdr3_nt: TGTGCCAGTAGTAGTCCCGCGGACAGCCCACTCTATAGCAATCAGCCCCAGCATTTT

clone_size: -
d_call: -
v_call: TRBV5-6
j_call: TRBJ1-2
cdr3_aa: CASRSTRNYGYTF
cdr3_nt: TGTGCCAGCAGGTCGACACGTAACTATGGCTACACCTTC

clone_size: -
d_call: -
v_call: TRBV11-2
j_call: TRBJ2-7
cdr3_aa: CASSLGAGRYEQYF
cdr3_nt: TGTGCCAGCAGCTTAGGGGCGGGACGCTACGAGCAGTACTTC

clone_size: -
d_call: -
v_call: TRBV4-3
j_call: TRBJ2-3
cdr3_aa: CASSQDRGYTDTQYF
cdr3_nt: TGCGCCAGCAGCCAAGACAGGGGTTACACAGATACGCAGTATTTT

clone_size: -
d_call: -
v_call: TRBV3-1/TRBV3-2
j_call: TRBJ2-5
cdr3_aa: CASSPLVTGQETQYF
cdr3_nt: TGTGCCAGCAGCCCCCTCGTGACTGGTCAAGAGACCCAGTACTTC

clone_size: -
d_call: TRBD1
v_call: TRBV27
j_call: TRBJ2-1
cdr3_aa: CASSLLGTGGVNEQFF
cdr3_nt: TGTGCCAGCAGTCTGCTGGGGACAGGGGGGGTCAATGAGCAGTTCTTC

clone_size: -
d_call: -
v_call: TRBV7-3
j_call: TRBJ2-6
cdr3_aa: CASSETGSRANVLTF
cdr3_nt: TGTGCCAGCAGCGAAACAGGGAGCCGGGCCAACGTCCTGACTTTC

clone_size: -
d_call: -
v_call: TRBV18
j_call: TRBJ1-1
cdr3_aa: CASSPDSTNTEAFF
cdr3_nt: TGTGCCAGCTCACCGGACAGTACGAACACTGAAGCTTTCTTT

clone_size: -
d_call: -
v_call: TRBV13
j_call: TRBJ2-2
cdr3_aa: CASSSNTGELFF
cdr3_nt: TGTGCCAGCAGCTCTAACACCGGGGAGCTGTTTTTT

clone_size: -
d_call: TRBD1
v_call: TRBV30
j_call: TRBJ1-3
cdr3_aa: CAWTSQDRGNTIYF
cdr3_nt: TGTGCCTGGACCTCCCAGGACAGGGGAAACACCATATATTTT

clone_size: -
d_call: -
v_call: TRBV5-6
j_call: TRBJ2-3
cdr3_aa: CASSLRRGDTQYF
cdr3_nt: TGTGCCAGCAGCTTACGAAGAGGGGATACGCAGTATTTT

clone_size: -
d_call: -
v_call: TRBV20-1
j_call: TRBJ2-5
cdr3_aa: CSALLQETQYF
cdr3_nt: TGCAGTGCTTTACTGCAAGAGACCCAGTACTTC

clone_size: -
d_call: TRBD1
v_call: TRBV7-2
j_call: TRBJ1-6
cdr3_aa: CASRWGTENSPLHF
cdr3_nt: TGTGCCAGCAGGTGGGGGACAGAGAATTCACCCCTCCACTTT

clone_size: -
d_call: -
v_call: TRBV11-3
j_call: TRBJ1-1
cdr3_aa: CASSLTGNTEAFF
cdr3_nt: TGTGCCAGCAGCTTGACAGGGAACACTGAAGCTTTCTTT

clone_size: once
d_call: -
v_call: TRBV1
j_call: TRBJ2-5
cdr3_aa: CTSSERGTSGEETQYF
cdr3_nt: TGCACCAGCAGCGAGCGTGGGACTAGCGGAGAAGAGACCCAGTACTTC

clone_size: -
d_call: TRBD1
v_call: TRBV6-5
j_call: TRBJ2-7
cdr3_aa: CASSWGQGYEQYF
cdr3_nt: TGTGCCAGCAGTTGGGGACAGGGCTACGAGCAGTACTTC

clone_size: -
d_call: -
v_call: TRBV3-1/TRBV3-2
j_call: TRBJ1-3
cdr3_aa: CASSQEGGGNTIYF
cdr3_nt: TGTGCCAGCAGCCAAGAAGGGGGTGGAAACACCATATATTTT